The 28 T cell receptor beta chains in this list originate from one sample, sequenced in a study of blood T cell repertoires in COVID-19. This table comes from immunoSEQ multiplex PCR, and its TCRdb copy is limited to in-frame clones, with some not included. The repertoire holds 340,000 or so clones, more than 70% seen once, with almost 3% in the top ten. Specimen: peripheral blood. The receptors originated from a man aged 30-40 years with active or convalescent COVID-19.

The chain carries TRBV7-8 and TRBJ2-5; TRBD1 aligns across 7 bases. Germline V lookup: CDR1 SGHVS, CDR2 FQNEAQ. Trimming cost V 5 bases and J 5 bases; bases outside gene matches: 11. The CDR3 length is 15 residues. The CDR3 region is CASSSNRGREETQYF. The CDR3 DNA is TGTGCCAGCAGCAGCAACAGGGGCAGGGAGGAGACCCAGTACTTC.

Of note for this clone: The sample carries other DNA sequences with the same CDR3. The J gene is TRBJ1-1, the V gene TRBV2; 7 bases line up with TRBD1. The CDR3 spans 14 residues. V lost 6 bases, J lost 0 bases, and 4 bases stayed unmatched. Germline lookup yields CDR1 SNHLY and CDR2 FYNNEI. The CDR3: CASRKGQMNTEAFF. The CDR3, as DNA: TGTGCCAGCAGGAAGGGACAGATGAACACTGAAGCTTTCTTT.

This rearrangement joins TRBV3-1 (or the pseudogene TRBV3-2) to TRBJ1-1; 8 bases agree with TRBD1. Germline CDR1 and CDR2: LGHDT and YNNKEL (reference sequence). The length of the CDR3 is 15 residues. The junction had 5 bases not matched to a gene; V was cut back by 4 bases and J by 1 base. In DNA, the CDR3 is TGTGCCAGCAGCCCCGACAGGGGAAAGAACACTGAAGCTTTCTTT. This gives the protein CASSPDRGKNTEAFF.

The gene calls are TRBV28 and TRBJ2-3; 7 positions match TRBD2. Looked up from germline, CDR1 is MDHEN and CDR2 is SYDVKM. CDR3 size: 12 residues. V was clipped by 6 bases and J by 3 bases; unmatched bases: 0. The CDR3 region is CASRLATDTQYF. Here the CDR3 DNA reads TGTGCCAGCAGACTAGCGACAGATACGCAGTATTTT.

The V and J genes are TRBV5-1 and TRBJ1-2; TRBD1 matches at 7 bases. CDR3 length equals 14 residues. Germline V gene lookup returns CDR1 SGHRS and CDR2 YFSETQ. J gave up 4 bases and V 4 bases, and 7 bases lay outside the gene matches. The CDR3 nucleotides are TGCGCCAGCAGCGGCGGGGACAGATCCTATGGCTACACCTTC. It translates to CASSGGDRSYGYTF.

The CDR3 coding sequence is TGTGCCAGCAGCTTGGATCTACGGACACCCAGCACAGATACGCAGTATTTT. Amino acids: CASSLDLRTPSTDTQYF. V and J are TRBV5-4 and TRBJ2-3; maybe TRBD1 (5 bases). V was clipped by 0 bases and J by 0 bases, with 14 bases between them. The CDR3 is 17 residues long. Germline-derived CDR1 and CDR2 are SGHNT and YYREEE (reference sequence).

This clone was observed a few times. V gene TRBV11-3 combines with J gene TRBJ1-5; TRBD1 aligns across 10 bases. Unmatched junction bases numbered 9, after V lost 2 bases and J lost 11 bases. Germline CDR1 SGHNT, CDR2 YENEEA. The CDR3 runs to 15 residues. In nucleotides, the CDR3 is TGTGCCAGCAGCTTATTCCGGGACAGGGGCATGACCCAGCATTTT. The encoded protein is CASSLFRDRGMTQHF.

The genes are TRBV19 and TRBJ1-3, with D perhaps matching TRBD1 (5 bases). V was cut by 5 bases and J by 8 bases, with 10 bases left in between. Germline V CDR1 and CDR2: LNHDA, SQIVND (reference sequence). There are 12 residues in the CDR3. Here the CDR3 reads CASSLRRDTIYF. CDR3 DNA: TGTGCCAGTAGTCTCCGCAGGGACACCATATATTTT.

The rearrangement joins TRBV6-5 to TRBJ1-2; TRBD1 is a possible D gene (5 bases). The CDR3 contains 14 residues. V was pared by 1 base and J by 3 bases, with 9 bases between. CDR1 and CDR2 (germline): MNHEY, SVGAGI. DNA for the CDR3: TGTGCCAGCAGTTACTTGCGGGGGTACTATGGCTACACCTTC. Protein sequence: CASSYLRGYYGYTF.

V and J are TRBV19 and TRBJ2-3, with 10 bases lining up with TRBD2. Germline CDR1 LNHDA, CDR2 SQIVND (reference sequence). V was pared by 3 bases and J by 4 bases, with 10 bases of the junction left unmatched. The CDR3 runs to 17 residues. The CDR3 here is CASSIPKAGGPSDTQYF. CDR3 DNA: TGTGCCAGTAGTATCCCCAAAGCGGGAGGGCCATCAGATACGCAGTATTTT.

This clone was recorded a few times. This rearrangement joins TRBV6-2 or TRBV6-3 to TRBJ2-5; TRBD1 is a possible D gene (5 bases). Germline V gives CDR1 MNHEY, CDR2 SVGEGT. Trimming cost V 2 bases and J 4 bases, with 11 bases left between them. The CDR3 loop spans 14 amino acids. CDR3 region: CASSYEQEIETQYF. The DNA of the CDR3 is TGTGCCAGCAGTTACGAACAGGAAATAGAGACCCAGTACTTC.

This clone was seen only a few times. The V and J genes are TRBV19 and TRBJ1-5, with 9 nucleotides matching TRBD1. The CDR3 runs to 15 residues. With V trimmed by 4 bases and J by 4 bases, 5 bases remained unmatched. Germline CDR1 and CDR2: LNHDA and SQIVND (reference sequence). CDR3 residues: CASSTGQGPNQPQHF. The CDR3 nucleotides read TGTGCCAGTAGTACCGGACAGGGGCCAAATCAGCCCCAGCATTTT.

The chain links TRBV30 to TRBJ1-4, with 9 bases that match TRBD1. The CDR3 has 17 residues. Germline V gives CDR1 GTSNPN, CDR2 SVGIG (reference sequence). V dropped 2 bases and J dropped 4; count of bases not matched to a gene: 11. In DNA form, the CDR3 reads TGTGCCTGGAGTTCGCCCGGGGGACAGGGCCTTAATGAAAAACTGTTTTTT. Its protein product is CAWSSPGGQGLNEKLFF.

This clone has only a few counts. The CDR3 coding sequence is TGTGCCAGCGCGCCCACAGACAGGGGGCCATCCTACGAGCAGTACTTC. The encoded protein is CASAPTDRGPSYEQYF. The rearrangement joins TRBV4-2 to TRBJ2-7; TRBD1 agrees at 10 bases. CDR1 LGHNA and CDR2 YNFKEQ come from the germline V gene. The CDR3 is made up of 16 amino acids. V dropped 8 bases and J dropped 1; count of bases not matched to a gene: 11.

The V and J genes are TRBV18 and TRBJ1-2; D not certain. The CDR3 spans 14 residues. Trimming removed 3 bases at V and 3 bases at J, with 11 bases between. Germline V CDR1 and CDR2: KGHSH, LQKENI. CDR3 DNA: TGTGCCAGCTCACCGTCTGAGGCCCACTATGGCTACACCTTC. It is translated as CASSPSEAHYGYTF.

The chain recombines TRBV6-5 with TRBJ2-3; no definite D call. CDR1 is MNHEY and CDR2 is SVGAGI in the germline V gene. The length of the CDR3 is 13 residues. The V gene lost 7 bases and the J gene lost 4 bases, with 12 bases spanning the gap. Here the CDR3 reads CASTAPAADTQYF. CDR3 sequence (DNA): TGTGCCAGCACCGCCCCTGCGGCAGATACGCAGTATTTT.

There are a few counts of this clone. The chain combines TRBV9 with TRBJ2-2; D is unresolved. V gave up 0 bases and J gave up 1 base, with 7 bases separating them. This CDR3 is 15 amino acids long. CDR1 is SGDLS, CDR2 YYNGEE, per germline. In nucleotides, the CDR3 is TGTGCCAGCAGCGTAGCTACCCAGAACACCGGGGAGCTGTTTTTT. The encoded protein is CASSVATQNTGELFF.

The genes are TRBV4-1 and TRBJ2-1, with a possible D match to TRBD2 (5 bases). This CDR3 contains 16 residues. Trimming removed 7 bases at V and 0 bases at J, with 16 bases between. Germline CDR1 and CDR2: MGHRA and YSYEKL. This CDR3 is CASKVLDIFSYNEQFF. CDR3 sequence (DNA): TGCGCCAGCAAGGTACTAGACATTTTCTCCTACAATGAGCAGTTCTTC.

The V gene is TRBV24-1, the J gene TRBJ2-7; 8 positions match TRBD2. This CDR3 has 16 residues. V shed 5 bases, J shed 2 bases, and the junction held 10 bases outside the gene matches. Germline values: CDR1 KGHDR, CDR2 SFDVKD. CDR3 loop: CATSAPQAGGAYEQYF. In DNA, the CDR3 is TGTGCCACCAGTGCCCCCCAGGCGGGGGGAGCCTACGAGCAGTACTTC.

The chain uses TRBV19 and TRBJ1-5, with 7 bases fitting TRBD1. The J segment lost 3 bases and the V segment lost 6 bases, leaving 8 bases of the junction unmatched. This CDR3 has 15 amino acids. CDR1 and CDR2 (germline): LNHDA, SQIVND (reference sequence). The CDR3 region is CASRPDGQANQPQHF. In DNA, the CDR3 is TGTGCCAGTAGACCTGACGGACAGGCCAATCAGCCCCAGCATTTT.

The chain is built from TRBV27 and TRBJ2-1; D gene uncertain. The CDR3 extends over 14 amino acids. V was trimmed by 3 bases and J by 0 bases, leaving 6 bases between them. Looked up from germline, CDR1 is MNHEY and CDR2 is SMNVEV (reference sequence). The CDR3 region has the DNA TGTGCCAGCAGTTTGGCAGGCTCCTACAATGAGCAGTTCTTC. Protein product: CASSLAGSYNEQFF.

The V call is TRBV9, the J call TRBJ2-3; 9 nucleotides agree with TRBD2. CDR3 length: 16 residues. Losses at the gene ends were 4 bases for V and 1 base for J; bases not matched to a gene: 7. Looked up from germline, CDR1 is SGDLS and CDR2 is YYNGEE. CDR3 residues: CASSPGSSGGTDTQYF. DNA for the CDR3: TGTGCCAGCAGCCCCGGGTCTAGCGGGGGCACAGATACGCAGTATTTT. Combining the CDR3 with reference TRBV9 and TRBJ2-3 gives the whole variable domain DSGVTQTPKHLITATGQRVTLRCSPRSGDLSVYWYQQSLDQGLQFLIQYYNGEERAKGNILERFSAQQFPDLHSELNLSSLELGDSALYFCASSPGSSGGTDTQYFGPGTRLTVL.

V and J are TRBV9 and TRBJ2-3; 11 nucleotides agree with TRBD2. Germline V gene data show CDR1 as SGDLS and CDR2 as YYNGEE. The CDR3 runs to 16 residues. Trimming cost V 4 bases and J 2 bases; bases outside gene matches: 6. CDR3 in DNA: TGTGCCAGCAGCTCCCCTAGCGGGGGGTCCACAGATACGCAGTATTTT. Translating it yields CASSSPSGGSTDTQYF.

Notes on this clone: A read error is possible here, since a much larger clone lies one base away. The chain joins TRBV6-2 or TRBV6-3 to TRBJ2-7, with unresolved D. Germline V gene data show CDR1 as MNHEY and CDR2 as SVGEGT. V was clipped by 0 bases and J by 3 bases, with 3 bases between them. The CDR3 covers 12 residues. In DNA form, the CDR3 reads TGTGCCAGCAGTTACTCCTTCTACGAGCAGTACTTC. This sequence encodes CASSYSFYEQYF.

V usage is TRBV6-5 and J usage is TRBJ2-7; 10 bases align to TRBD1. With V trimmed by 2 bases and J by 5 bases, 6 bases remained unmatched. Germline V gives CDR1 MNHEY, CDR2 SVGAGI. The CDR3 runs to 15 residues. CDR3 coding DNA: TGTGCCAGCAGTTACCCCCGGGACAGGGGTCACGAGCAGTACTTC. This encodes CASSYPRDRGHEQYF.

V is TRBV3-1 (or the pseudogene TRBV3-2) and J is TRBJ2-5; tentative D call: TRBD2 (7 bases). Trimming left V 8 bases short and J 5 bases short, with 15 bases between. CDR3 length: 13 residues. From germline, CDR1 is LGHDT and CDR2 YNNKEL (reference sequence). CDR3 in amino acids: CASLTKGGETQYF. The CDR3 DNA reads TGTGCCAGCTTAACCAAGGGGGGGGAGACCCAGTACTTC.

V is TRBV19 and J is TRBJ2-1; 8 positions agree with TRBD2. The CDR3 is 16 amino acids. The ends lost 5 bases at V and 3 bases at J; junction bases unmatched: 9. Per the germline V gene, CDR1 is LNHDA and CDR2 is SQIVND (reference sequence). CDR3 amino acids: CASSSPGRGGYNEQFF. The CDR3 DNA sequence: TGTGCCAGTAGTTCTCCCGGGAGGGGGGGCTACAATGAGCAGTTCTTC.

The CDR3 DNA is TGTGCCAGCGGGCCCTGGTCCAGGGGACCCTCTGGGGCCAACGTCCTGACTTTC. Its protein product is CASGPWSRGPSGANVLTF. The genes are TRBV28 and TRBJ2-6; maybe TRBD1 (6 bases). CDR3 length: 18 amino acids. V was cut by 8 bases and J by 0 bases, with 20 bases left in between. Germline V lookup: CDR1 MDHEN, CDR2 SYDVKM.